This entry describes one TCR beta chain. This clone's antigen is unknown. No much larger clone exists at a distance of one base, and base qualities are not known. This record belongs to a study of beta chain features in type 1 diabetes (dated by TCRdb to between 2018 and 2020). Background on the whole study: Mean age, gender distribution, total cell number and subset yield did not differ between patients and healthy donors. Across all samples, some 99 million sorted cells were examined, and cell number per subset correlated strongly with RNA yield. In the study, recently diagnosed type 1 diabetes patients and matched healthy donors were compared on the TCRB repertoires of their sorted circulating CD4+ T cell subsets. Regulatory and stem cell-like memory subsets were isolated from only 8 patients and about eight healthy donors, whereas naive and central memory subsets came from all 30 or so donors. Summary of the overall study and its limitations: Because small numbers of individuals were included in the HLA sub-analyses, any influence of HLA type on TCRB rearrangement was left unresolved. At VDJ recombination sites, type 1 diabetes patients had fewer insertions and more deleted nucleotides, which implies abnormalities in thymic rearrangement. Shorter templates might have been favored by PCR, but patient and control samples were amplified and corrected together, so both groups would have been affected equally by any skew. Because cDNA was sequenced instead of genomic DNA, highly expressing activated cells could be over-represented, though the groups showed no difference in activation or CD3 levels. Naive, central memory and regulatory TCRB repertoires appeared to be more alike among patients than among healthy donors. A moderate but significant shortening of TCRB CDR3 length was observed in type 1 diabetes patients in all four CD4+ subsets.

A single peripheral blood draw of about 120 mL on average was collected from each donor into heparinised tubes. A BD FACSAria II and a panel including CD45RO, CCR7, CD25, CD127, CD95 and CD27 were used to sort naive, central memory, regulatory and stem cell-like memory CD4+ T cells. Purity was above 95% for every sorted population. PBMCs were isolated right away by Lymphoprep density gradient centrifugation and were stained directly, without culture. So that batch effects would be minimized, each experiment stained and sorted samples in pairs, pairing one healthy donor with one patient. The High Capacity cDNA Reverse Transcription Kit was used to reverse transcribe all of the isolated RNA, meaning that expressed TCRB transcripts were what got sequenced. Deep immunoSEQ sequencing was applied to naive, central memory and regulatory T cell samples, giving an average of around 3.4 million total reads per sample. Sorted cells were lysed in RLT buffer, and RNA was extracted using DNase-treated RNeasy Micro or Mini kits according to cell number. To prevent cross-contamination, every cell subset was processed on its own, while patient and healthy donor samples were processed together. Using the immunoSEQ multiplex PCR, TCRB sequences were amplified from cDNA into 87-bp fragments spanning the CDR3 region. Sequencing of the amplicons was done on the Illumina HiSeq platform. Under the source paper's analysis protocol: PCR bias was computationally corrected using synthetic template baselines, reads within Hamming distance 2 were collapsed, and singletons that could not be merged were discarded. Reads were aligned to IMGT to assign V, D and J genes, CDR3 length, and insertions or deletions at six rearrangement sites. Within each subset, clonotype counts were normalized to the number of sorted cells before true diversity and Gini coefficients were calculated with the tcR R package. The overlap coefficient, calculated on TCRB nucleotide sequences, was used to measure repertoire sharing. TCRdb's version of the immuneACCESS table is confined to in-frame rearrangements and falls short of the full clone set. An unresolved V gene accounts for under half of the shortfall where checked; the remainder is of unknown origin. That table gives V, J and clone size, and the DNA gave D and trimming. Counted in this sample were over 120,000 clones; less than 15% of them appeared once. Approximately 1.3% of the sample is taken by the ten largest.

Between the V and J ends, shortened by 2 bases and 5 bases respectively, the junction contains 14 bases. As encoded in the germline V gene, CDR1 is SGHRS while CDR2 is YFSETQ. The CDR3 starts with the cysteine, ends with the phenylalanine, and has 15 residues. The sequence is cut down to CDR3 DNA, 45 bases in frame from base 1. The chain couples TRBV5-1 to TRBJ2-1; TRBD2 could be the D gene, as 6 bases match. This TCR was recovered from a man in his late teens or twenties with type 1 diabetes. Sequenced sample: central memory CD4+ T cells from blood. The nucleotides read TGCGCCAGCAGCTTTGCGGGGCCTTCGAACAATGAGCAGTTCTTC. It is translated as CASSFAGPSNNEQFF. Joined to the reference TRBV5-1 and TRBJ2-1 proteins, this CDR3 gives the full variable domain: KAGVTQTPRYLIKTRGQQVTLSCSPISGHRSVSWYQQTPGQGLQFLFEYFSETQRNKGNFPGRFSGRQFSNSRSEMNVSTLELGDSALYLCASSFAGPSNNEQFFGPGTRLTVL.